The sequence of this T cell receptor beta chain was determined in a study of shared clonotypes between healthy human individuals. About the study: Plates per donor: three CD4 naive, three CD4 memory, two CD8 naive, one CD8 memory.

The naive CD8 subset, CD45RO-negative cells positively selected for CCR7, excluded terminally differentiated effector memory CD45RA+ cells. Turning to this clone: The antigen is undetermined.

Assay used: immunoSEQ multiplex PCR; TCRdb lists only in-frame clones, some missing. The sample records 500,000 to 700,000 clones, roughly 96% being singletons. With 5 bases removed from V and 7 bases from J, the gap between germline ends came to 17 bases. Germline CDR1 is MDHEN and CDR2 is SYDVKM. The CDR3 sequence is 14 residues long. Notes on the study in general: The generation probabilities recorded for non-shared clonotypes fell below those of clonotypes shared by all four donors. At large depth, rarefaction still showed sorted-subset sequencing to be incomplete. Among several donors, approximately 5% of naive CD4 clonotypes were found in common.

This sequence joins TRBV28 and TRBJ1-2, with D unclear. This TCR was recovered from a woman aged 30 to 39 in good health. The material sequenced was naive CD8+ T cells sorted from blood. For the CDR3, the DNA is TGTGCCAGCAGTATCCGAACAATAGTGGGTGGCTACACCTTC. Translation: CASSIRTIVGGYTF.